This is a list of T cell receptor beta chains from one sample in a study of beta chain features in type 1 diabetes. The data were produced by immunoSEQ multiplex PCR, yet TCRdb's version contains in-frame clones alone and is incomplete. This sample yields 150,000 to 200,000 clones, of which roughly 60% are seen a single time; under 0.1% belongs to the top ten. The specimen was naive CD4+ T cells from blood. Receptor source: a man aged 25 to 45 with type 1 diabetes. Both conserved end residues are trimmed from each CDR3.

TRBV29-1,SVLGSGTGSTDTQY
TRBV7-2,ASSLTGADTQY
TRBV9,ASSVDRGPYNEQF
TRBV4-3,ASSQEGQPVYGYT
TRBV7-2,ASSPQGQGARETQY
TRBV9,ASSVATDTQY
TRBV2,ASSRQGVALNNEQF
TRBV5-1,ASSPDRVNTEAF
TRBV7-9,ASSLAGALTDTQY
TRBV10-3,AISSTIAGGSEVYEQY
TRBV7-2,ASSLVGGRTDTQY
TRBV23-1,ASSQLRSTDTQY
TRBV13,ASSTLTGKNEQF
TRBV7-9,ASSWTGDAKNIQY
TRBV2,ASRDDLVGPQH
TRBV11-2,ASSWTVQNTEAF
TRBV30,AWSRQATNEKLF
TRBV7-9,ASSLAFANTEAF
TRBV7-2,ASSSRGGGSLEQF
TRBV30,AWTASGTDTQY
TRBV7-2,ASSLSRLRDTQY
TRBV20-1,SATLGAEAF
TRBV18,ASSPTTAGGYEQY
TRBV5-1,ASSLTGIDTQY
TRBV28,ASSTEETQY
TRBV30,ATASGGNNEQF
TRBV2,ASSEAGAQGEGYT
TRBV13,ASSLRAKGPPEQY
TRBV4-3,ASSHRAGGALGEQY
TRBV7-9,ASSLTFRTSGANVLT
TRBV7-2,ASSRTGSGTYEQY
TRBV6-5,ATRKTGPEAF
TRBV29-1,SVTGASTDTQY
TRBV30,AWSAGSSQETQY
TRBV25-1,ASSDASVADTQY
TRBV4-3,ASSQDGTGIDEQY
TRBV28,ASRHGQKSYNEQF
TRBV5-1,ASSGTGTEDGYT
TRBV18,ASSPSQAQEAEAF
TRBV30,AWSVNVGELF
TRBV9,ASSPSPDGVGEQF
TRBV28,ASSRYYEQY
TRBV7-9,ASSLVVSEGNTIY
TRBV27,ASSRTGLNTEAF
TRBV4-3,ASSQVASGGALQETQY
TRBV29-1,SGMTGGSSDTQY
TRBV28,ASSLRQVHGYT
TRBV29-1,SVGQSEKLF
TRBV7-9,ASSLQGISTEAF
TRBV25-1,ASSEPGNYGYT
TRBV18,ASSPSTDTQY
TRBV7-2,ASSSFESPNGYT
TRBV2,ASSESAGAYNEQF
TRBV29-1,SVDRQGRVGETQY
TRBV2,ASNEWDQGYEQY